The T cell receptor beta chain described here comes from a study of control samples from healthy donors and cancer patients. Germline V gives CDR1 MNHNS, CDR2 SASEGT. The ends were cut back, 0 bases at V and 7 bases at J, with 6 bases in the middle. The CDR3 loop spans 12 amino acids. This clone has a handful of counts. Sequencing was performed with immunoSEQ multiplex PCR; in TCRdb, only in-frame clones are kept and a portion is missing. This sample has roughly 450,000 clones; about 93% occur once, and the top ten carry approximately 6.3%. Sequencing used PBMCs. This TCR came from a man aged 35-49 years with head and neck cancer. This chain uses TRBV6-1 with TRBJ1-2; D not certain. This CDR3 reads CASSEAGFGYTF. CDR3 DNA: TGTGCCAGCAGTGAAGCGGGGTTTGGCTACACCTTC.